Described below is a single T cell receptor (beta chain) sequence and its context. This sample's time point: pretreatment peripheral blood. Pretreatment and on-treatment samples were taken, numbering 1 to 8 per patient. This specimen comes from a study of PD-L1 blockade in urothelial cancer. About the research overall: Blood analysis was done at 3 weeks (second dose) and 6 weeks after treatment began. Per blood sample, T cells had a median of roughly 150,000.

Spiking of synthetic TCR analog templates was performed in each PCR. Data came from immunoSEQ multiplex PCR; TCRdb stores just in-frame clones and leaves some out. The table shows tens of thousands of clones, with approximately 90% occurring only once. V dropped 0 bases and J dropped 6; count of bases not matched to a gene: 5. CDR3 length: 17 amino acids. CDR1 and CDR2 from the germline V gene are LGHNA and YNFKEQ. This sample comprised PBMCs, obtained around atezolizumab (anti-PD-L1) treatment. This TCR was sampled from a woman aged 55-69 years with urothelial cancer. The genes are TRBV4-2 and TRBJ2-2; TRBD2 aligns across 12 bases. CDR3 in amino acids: CASSQDGGTSGSGELFF. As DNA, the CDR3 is TGTGCCAGCAGCCAAGACGGGGGGACTAGCGGGTCCGGGGAGCTGTTTTTT.